The rows below give T cell receptor delta chains drawn from one sample of a study of gamma-delta chains in newborns, infants, children. TCRdb re-processed the reads using CATT. The sample has 4,200 or so delta-chain clones, around 6.5% seen once; the top ten hold approximately 16%. Sequencing used blood. All receptors come from a child who was a newborn, infant or young child, either healthy, febrile or measles-vaccinated (not recorded which). CDR3s include the opening cysteine and the closing phenylalanine or tryptophan. The D gene is left open where the match is weak. Only some rows state a clone size, as once, few, many or a class for expanded clones.

V gene	clone size	J gene	D gene	CDR3 DNA	CDR3 protein
TRDV2	-	TRDJ3	-	TGTGCCTGTGACACCGGGTTCGGGGGGAGCTCCTGGGACACCCGACAGATGTTTTTC	CACDTGFGGSSWDTRQMFF
TRAV29/DV5	few	TRDJ1	-	TGTGCAGCAAGCGCGGACTCTGGACACACCGATAAACTCATCTTT	CAASADSGHTDKLIF
TRDV2	few	TRDJ3	TRDD3	TGTGCCTGTGACTTCGTACTGGGGGACCTCTCCTGGGACACCCGACAGATGTTTTTC	CACDFVLGDLSWDTRQMFF
TRDV2	few	TRDJ2	TRDD3	TGTGCCTGTGACACCGGGGGGTGGGGGATGCACCCCCGTTTGACAGCACAACTCTTCTTT	CACDTGGWGMHPRLTAQLFF
TRDV1	-	TRDJ1	-	TGTGCTCTTGGGGAACTCACTCCCCCGTGTCTGGGGCGCTACACCGATAAACTCATCTTT	CALGELTPPCLGRYTDKLIF
TRDV2	few	TRDJ3	-	TGTGCCTGTGTCAGTACTTTCTCCTGGGACACCCGACAGATGTTTTTC	CACVSTFSWDTRQMFF
TRDV3	few	TRDJ1	TRDD2	TGTGCCTTTCCTAGCTCTTCCTTCCTATCGAGGAACACCGATAAACTCATCTTT	CAFPSSSFLSRNTDKLIF
TRDV2	-	TRDJ3	TRDD3	TGTGCCTGTGACACCTGGGGGACTGGCGGCTCCTGGGACACCCGACAGATGTTTTTC	CACDTWGTGGSWDTRQMFF
TRDV1	medium-sized	TRDJ1	-	TGTGCTCTTGGGGGTACCTTCCTACGGGTACTGGGGGCTCACACCGATAAACTCATCTTT	CALGGTFLRVLGAHTDKLIF
TRAV29/DV5	-	TRDJ1	-	TGTGCAGCAAGCAGGGGACGCTACACCGATAAACTCATCTTT	CAASRGRYTDKLIF
TRDV2	medium-sized	TRDJ3	TRDD3	TGTGCCTGTGACTCCGTACTGGGGGATTCCTGGGACACCCGACAGATGTTTTTC	CACDSVLGDSWDTRQMFF
TRDV1	few	TRDJ2	TRDD3	TGTGCTCTTGGGGACGATAGTCAGTTCCCCTGGGGGATACGCTTCGTGACAGCACAACTCTTCTTT	CALGDDSQFPWGIRFVTAQLFF
TRDV2	-	TRDJ3	TRDD3	TGTGCCTGTGACACGGTACTGGGGACCCTCCCCTGGGACACCCGACAGATGTTTTTC	CACDTVLGTLPWDTRQMFF
TRDV2	-	TRDJ2	TRDD3	TGTGCCTGTGACGAGGTGGGGGATACTTTGACAGCACAACTCTTCTTT	CACDEVGDTLTAQLFF
TRDV2	few	TRDJ2	TRDD3	TGTGCCTGTGATGTACTGGGGGAGACAGCACAACTCTTCTTT	CACDVLGETAQLFF
TRDV2	few	TRDJ1	-	TGTGCCTGTGATGCCAAGAGGGGGCTACCCCTTTACACCGATAAACTCATCTTT	CACDAKRGLPLYTDKLIF
TRDV2	few	TRDJ3	TRDD3	TGTGCCTGTGACACGATGGGGGATACCTGGGACACCCGACAGATGTTTTTC	CACDTMGDTWDTRQMFF
TRDV2	-	TRDJ3	-	TGTGCCTGTGACAGATTGGGGGTCGAAAGCTCCTGGGACACCCGACAGATGTTTTTC	CACDRLGVESSWDTRQMFF
TRDV2	-	TRDJ2	-	TGTGCCTGTGCCCCATCCGGGGGGGATTTGACAGCACAACTCTTCTTT	CACAPSGGDLTAQLFF